Sequencing of this T cell receptor beta chain was carried out in a study of shared clonotypes between healthy human individuals (dated by TCRdb to 2018 to 2021). A note on the overall study: The cohort comprised a couple of women and a few men aged 18 to 49 years. For each donor, three plates each were used for CD4 naive and CD4 memory, two plates were used for CD8 naive, and one plate was used for CD8 memory. To estimate repertoire size and how much clonotypes are shared between individuals, the study performed deep sequencing of blood TCR repertoires from roughly five healthy adults. Per donor, leukapheresis produced somewhere between about 0.9 and 9.5 billion PBMCs. To increase sequencing depth and limit assay-specific biases, TCR repertoire library preparation and sequencing were carried out by different laboratories using diverse techniques.

The CDR3 contains 14 residues, cysteine and phenylalanine counted. Only the CDR3 DNA stays, 42 bases, in frame from base 1. CDR1 SGHAT and CDR2 FQNNGV were looked up in the germline V gene. Unmatched junction bases come to 8, with V trimmed by 5 bases and J by 5 bases. Donors were healthy HIV-negative adults with no recently reported acute infections or vaccinations. Only Caucasian adults living in Nashville, Tennessee, USA were represented among the donors. CD4+ T cells were enriched by magnetic negative selection, after which naive cells were positively selected on CD45RA and the negative fraction was taken as the memory subset. Blood was collected by leukapheresis, and PBMCs were isolated by Ficoll-Histopaque density gradient centrifugation and then cryopreserved in liquid nitrogen vapor phase. Purity and quantity of every magnetically sorted T cell population were checked by analytical flow cytometry. Genomic DNA was isolated from every sorted fraction and measured by UV absorbance on a Nanodrop 2000c.

Remarks on this clone: Its recognized antigen is unknown. Per-nucleotide qualities are absent, and no much larger clonotype sits a single base away.

Paper-wide results and their limitations: Higher generation probabilities were observed for clonotypes shared by all four sorted-subset donors than for non-shared clonotypes. Around 5.4% of naive CD4, roughly 3.6% of naive CD8, roughly 2.4% of memory CD4, and about 0.4% of memory CD8 clonotypes were shared across several donors. Because the study included only a small number of donors, the genetic and exposure-history diversity represented was limited. Based on pairwise subsampling, the degree of clonotype sharing among donors was expected to be affected by sequencing depth. Sampling was limited to blood, and TCR repertoires in tissue likely differ from TCR repertoires in blood. Naive subsets generally had larger estimated clonotype richness than memory subsets did. Even with the large sequencing depth, rarefaction of the sorted-subset datasets indicated that sequencing was incomplete.

Using the deep immunoSEQ assay, multiplex PCR amplified TCR CDR3 regions from genomic DNA. Extracted genomic DNA from each cell subset was distributed evenly across all wells of several immunoSEQ 96-well plates, and each plate was treated as a replicate. For sorted subsets, each replicate PCR was loaded with around 200 ng genomic DNA, equivalent to approximately 33,000 T cell genomes. The purified libraries were quantified using a Qubit 3.0 fluorometer, sized with a Bioanalyzer 2100, and then quantified again using the KAPA Library Quantification kit. Every immunoSEQ 96-well plate was sequenced on a separate single-read 150-cycle Illumina NextSeq 550 flow cell. Concerning the study's data processing: Because only junctional sequences without quality scores were contained in the immunoSEQ output, filtering matching that applied to full-length reads could not be performed. To assign V/J genes and CDR3, sequences were annotated using PyIR, a Python wrapper for IgBLAST v1.9, with IMGT germline references. Reads were removed for weak V/J assignments (E-value above 1e-6), missing CDR3, stop codons, out-of-frame junctions, or ambiguous translated residues. V3J clonotypes were defined as sequences sharing an identical inferred V gene, J gene, and CDR3 amino acid sequence. Percentage overlap between repertoires was calculated by dividing the number of shared unique clonotypes by the size of the smaller repertoire. Richness of each repertoire was evaluated using RTK rarefaction, the Chao1 estimator, and Recon v2.1 estimates of unobserved clonotypes. Generation probabilities for all TCRbeta clonotypes obtained by the gDNA method from several donors were computed using OLGA. TCRdb limited this immuneACCESS table to in-frame rearrangements with V and J called. A share of clones is missing; checked studies link under half to unresolved V genes, and the rest is unexplained. V, J and clone size derive from that table, while D and trimming were established from the DNA sequence. Recorded for this sample are under 2,500,000 clones; 95% of them occurred a single time. The ten largest clones add up to over 0.1% of the sample.

The sequence was obtained from a man aged 18 to 30 in good health. The sample was naive CD4+ T cells sorted from blood. Reading the label with the study, this specimen's cell subset or site is: CD45RA+ positively selected. This sequence uses TRBV11-2 and TRBJ2-5; 7 central bases correspond to TRBD1. The CDR3 protein is CASSTDRVSETQYF. The nucleotides are TGTGCCAGCAGCACTGACAGGGTTTCGGAGACCCAGTACTTC.